The 13 T cell receptor beta chains listed next were all sequenced from one sample in a study of vaccination effects on CD4 cells after COVID-19. Antigen-specific CD4+ T cells expanded by the ViraFEST assay with viral peptide pools were then sequenced. Subsequent to 10 days of culture, CD4+ T cells were isolated. PCR-confirmed SARS-CoV-2 infection occurred in the person between March and December 2020. These receptors' targets are unknown. Data came from immunoSEQ multiplex PCR; TCRdb stores just in-frame clones and leaves some out. The table shows 35,000 to 45,000 clones, with around 75% occurring only once. The material was CD4+ T cells from PBMCs cultured with a peptide pool, obtained before COVID-19 vaccination. The origin of the receptors is a human donor who had a prior SARS-CoV-2 infection.

The CDR3 coding sequence is TGTGCTAGTGGGAAAGGACAGGGGATAGGGGCAGAGACCCAGTACTTC. Its protein is CASGKGQGIGAETQYF. The chain employs TRBV12-5 and TRBJ2-5; 9 bases are shared with TRBD1. The CDR3 contains 16 residues. Germline CDR1 reads LGHNT; CDR2 reads FRNRAP. V lost 6 bases, J lost 4 bases, and 12 bases stayed unmatched.

The chain carries TRBV11-3 and TRBJ2-1; D gene unclear. Trimming left V 0 bases short and J 5 bases short, with 8 bases between. CDR1 and CDR2 (germline): SGHNT, YENEEA. There are 14 residues in the CDR3. In nucleotides, the CDR3 is TGTGCCAGCAGCTTAGATCCAGAGAACAATGAGCAGTTCTTC. Protein sequence: CASSLDPENNEQFF.

This chain joins TRBV6-5 and TRBJ2-7; D gene unclear. The CDR3 loop spans 16 amino acids. With 0 bases removed from V and 0 bases from J, the gap between germline ends came to 12 bases. The germline gives CDR1 MNHEY, CDR2 SVGAGI. In nucleotides, the CDR3 is TGTGCCAGCAGTTACTCGATAATCCGGAGCTCCTACGAGCAGTACTTC. Protein sequence: CASSYSIIRSSYEQYF.

This rearrangement joins TRBV7-2 to TRBJ2-3, with a possible D match to TRBD1 (6 bases). The germline CDR1 and CDR2 sequences are SGHTA and FQGNSA. The V and J ends lost 5 bases and 4 bases respectively, with 13 bases between them. The CDR3 spans 14 residues. CDR3 sequence: CASSPDRWADTQYF. CDR3 DNA sequence: TGTGCCAGCAGCCCAGACAGGTGGGCAGATACGCAGTATTTT.

The V call is TRBV23-1, the J call TRBJ2-7; unclear D gene. TRBV23-1 is an ORF; its function is uncertain. The CDR3 loop spans 14 amino acids. V lost 7 bases and J 1 base, leaving 14 bases between the germline ends. The CDR3 DNA sequence: TGCGCCAGCAATAGTCGACTTACTTCCTACGAGCAGTACTTC. It encodes CASNSRLTSYEQYF.

This sequence joins TRBV4-2 and TRBJ2-1; 14 bases match TRBD2. With 4 bases clipped from V and 7 bases from J, the junction kept 3 bases outside the gene matches. Germline V lookup: CDR1 LGHNA, CDR2 YNFKEQ. The CDR3 covers 15 residues. CDR3 nucleotides: TGTGCCAGCAGCCCGACTAGCGGGAGGGTAAATGAGCAGTTCTTC. This sequence encodes CASSPTSGRVNEQFF.

The genes are TRBV4-1 and TRBJ2-3; a possible D gene is TRBD1 (5 bases). The CDR3 covers 16 residues. The V end was cut by 6 bases, the J end by 0 bases, with 16 bases between. Germline V gives CDR1 MGHRA, CDR2 YSYEKL. This CDR3 is CASRRQQPASTDTQYF. In DNA form, the CDR3 reads TGCGCCAGCAGACGACAGCAGCCCGCCAGCACAGATACGCAGTATTTT.

The gene calls are TRBV9 and TRBJ2-7, with 8 bases lining up with TRBD2. The CDR3 consists of 15 residues. V lost 4 bases, J lost 6 bases, and 12 bases stayed unmatched. The germline V gene has CDR1 SGDLS and CDR2 YYNGEE. The CDR3, as DNA: TGTGCCAGCAGCCCTAACTCAGGACTAGCCACCGAGCAGTACTTC. This sequence encodes CASSPNSGLATEQYF.

The chain links TRBV19 to TRBJ1-5; TRBD1 agrees at 10 bases. V shed 4 bases and J 9 bases; nucleotides not matched to a gene: 3. This CDR3 has 13 amino acids. Germline loops: CDR1 LNHDA, CDR2 SQIVND (reference sequence). CDR3 in amino acids: CASSTWTGGPQHF. The CDR3 DNA sequence: TGTGCCAGTAGTACATGGACAGGGGGGCCCCAGCATTTT.

The chain recombines TRBV6-2 or TRBV6-3 with TRBJ2-1, with a possible D match to TRBD1 (6 bases). The germline V gene has CDR1 MNHEY and CDR2 SVGEGT. V was pared by 6 bases and J by 6 bases, with 15 bases between. The CDR3 sequence is 14 residues long. The CDR3 sequence: CASSSNHRVNEQFF. The CDR3 DNA reads as TGTGCCAGCAGCTCCAACCACAGGGTCAATGAGCAGTTCTTC.

The chain is built from TRBV3-1 (or the pseudogene TRBV3-2) and TRBJ1-3, with D possibly matching TRBD1 (5 bases). This CDR3 region has 14 residues. The V gene's germline CDR1 is LGHDT and CDR2 YNNKEL (reference sequence). Trimming shortened V by 0 bases and J by 11 bases, and 14 bases separated the two germline ends. The CDR3 loop reads CASSQEATQGPIYF. CDR3 sequence (DNA): TGTGCCAGCAGCCAAGAAGCCACCCAGGGTCCCATATATTTT.

The gene calls are TRBV7-3 and TRBJ1-5; weak D call: TRBD1 (6 bases). The CDR3 consists of 18 residues. V gave up 5 bases and J gave up 2 bases, with 22 bases separating them. Germline V gives CDR1 SGHTA, CDR2 FQGTGA. The CDR3 DNA reads TGTGCCAGCAGCCCGAAATTCGCCGGGGGGCAGGGCAATCAGCCCCAGCATTTT. Residues: CASSPKFAGGQGNQPQHF.

This rearrangement joins TRBV2 to TRBJ2-1; D not certain. With 1 base removed from V and 8 bases from J, the gap between germline ends came to 15 bases. This CDR3 comprises 15 residues. Germline V lookup: CDR1 SNHLY, CDR2 FYNNEI. CDR3 in amino acids: CASSEGGLAVYEQFF. In DNA form, the CDR3 reads TGTGCCAGCAGTGAAGGGGGTCTCGCGGTCTATGAGCAGTTCTTC. Based on the CDR3 plus reference TRBV2 and TRBJ2-1, the full variable domain is EPEVTQTPSHQVTQMGQEVILRCVPISNHLYFYWYRQILGQKVEFLVSFYNNEISEKSEIFDDQFSVERPDGSNFTLKIRSTKLEDSAMYFCASSEGGLAVYEQFFGPGTRLTVL.